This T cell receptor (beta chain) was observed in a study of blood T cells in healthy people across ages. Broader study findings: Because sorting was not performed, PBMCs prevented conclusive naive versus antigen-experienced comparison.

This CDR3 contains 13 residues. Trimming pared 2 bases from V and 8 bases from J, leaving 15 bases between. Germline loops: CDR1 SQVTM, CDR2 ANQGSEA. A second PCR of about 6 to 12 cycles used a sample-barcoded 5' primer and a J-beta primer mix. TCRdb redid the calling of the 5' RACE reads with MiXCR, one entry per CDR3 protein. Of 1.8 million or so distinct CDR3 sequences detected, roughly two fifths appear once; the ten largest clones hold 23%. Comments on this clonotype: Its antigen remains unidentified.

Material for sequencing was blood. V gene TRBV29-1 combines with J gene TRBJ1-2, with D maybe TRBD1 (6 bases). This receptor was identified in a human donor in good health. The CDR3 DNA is TGCAGCGTTGAATCGGTGTGGGGACAAGGCTACACCTTC. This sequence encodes CSVESVWGQGYTF. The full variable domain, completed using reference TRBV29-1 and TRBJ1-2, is SAVISQKPSRDICQRGTSLTIQCQVDSQVTMMFWYRQQPGQSLTLIATANQGSEATYESGFVIDKFPISRPNLTFSTLTVSNMSPEDSSIYLCSVESVWGQGYTFGSGTRLTVV.